This is a list of T cell receptor beta chains from one sample in a study of cytomegalovirus exposure and HLA in healthy donors. Data came from immunoSEQ multiplex PCR; TCRdb stores just in-frame clones and leaves some out. The sample records about 15,000 clones, around 60% being singletons. Sample: PBMCs. The receptors come from a woman aged 45-65 years in good health and CMV-seropositive. The conserved cysteine and the conserved F or W are not part of the CDR3 here. The order of the fields is CDR3 protein, V gene.

ASTSSLQETQY TRBV6-5
AISESGLSNRDTQY TRBV10-3
ASSLQSSYEQY TRBV28
ASSLGTGHPETQY TRBV11-2
SAWTGDYEQY TRBV29-1
ASSLNRVHGYT TRBV28
SVIATEAF TRBV29-1
ASSQGGGFKTGLDTEAF TRBV4-1
ASSRSAGTPGEQY TRBV4-3
AWSVGTGTNGYT TRBV30
SVRTGNTEAF TRBV29-1
ASSLAGNYGYT TRBV28
SVDRAMNTEAF TRBV29-1
ASSLGNGIYEQY TRBV7-7
ASSPSGSVYEQY TRBV28
ASSGQGTTEAF TRBV7-2
ASSQDFNNEQF TRBV19
SVKLTGSSYNEQF TRBV29-1
SVVGQALSSYGYT TRBV29-1
ASSLTLNTGELF TRBV7-9
ASSYSEGAGEQY TRBV6-5
ASSSNRANTEAF TRBV11-2
ASSKASGANVLT TRBV5-1
ASSLRGSGRSEQY TRBV5-4
ASSEWGGIGYT TRBV6-1
SVEIQGNTIY TRBV29-1
AISSRDGRNTEAF TRBV10-3
ASSFRQGTDTQY TRBV5-1
AISERQMNTEAF TRBV10-3
ASSSGLAYSYEQY TRBV7-2
ASSFGLLYEQF TRBV7-6
ASSQEITGRDGYT TRBV4-3
ASSAPGQGGETQY TRBV28
ASNTWQNEQF TRBV6-1
AWSRGSYEQY TRBV30
AWRLGTSGIRAGYNEQF TRBV30
ASSQGLIYGYT TRBV7-9
ASSTGNIFYEQY TRBV13
SVDEYGYT TRBV29-1
ASSEQGWRQPQH TRBV6-1
ASSGRQTNYGYT TRBV9